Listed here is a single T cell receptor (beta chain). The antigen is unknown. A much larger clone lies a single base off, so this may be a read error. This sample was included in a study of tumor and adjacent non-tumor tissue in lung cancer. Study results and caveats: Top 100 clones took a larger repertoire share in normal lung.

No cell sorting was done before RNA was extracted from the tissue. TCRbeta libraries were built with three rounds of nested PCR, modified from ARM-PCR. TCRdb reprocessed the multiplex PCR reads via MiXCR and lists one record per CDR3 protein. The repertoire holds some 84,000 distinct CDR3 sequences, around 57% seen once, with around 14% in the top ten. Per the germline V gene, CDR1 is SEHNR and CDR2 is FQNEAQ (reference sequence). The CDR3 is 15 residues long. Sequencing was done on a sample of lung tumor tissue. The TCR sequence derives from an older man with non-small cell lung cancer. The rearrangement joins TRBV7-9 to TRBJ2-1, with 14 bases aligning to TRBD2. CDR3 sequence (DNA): TGTGCCAGCAGCGTCGGGACTAGCGGGGGAGATGATCAGTTCTTC. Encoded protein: CASSVGTSGGDDQFF.